The 25 T cell receptor beta chains reported below all come from one sample, sequenced in a study of cytomegalovirus exposure and HLA in healthy donors. The primer mix had 60 Vbeta and 13 Jbeta primers. Sequencing was performed with immunoSEQ multiplex PCR; in TCRdb, only in-frame clones are kept and a portion is missing. The sample holds 160,000 or so clones, around 79% seen once. What was sequenced was PBMCs. All receptors derive from a man aged 35 to 55 in good health and CMV-seronegative.

The chain carries TRBV6-5 and TRBJ1-2; TRBD1 matches 7 bases. The CDR3 sequence is 13 residues long. Germline CDR1 is MNHEY and CDR2 is SVGAGI. V was pared by 6 bases and J by 8 bases, with 9 bases of the junction left unmatched. The CDR3 DNA sequence: TGTGCCAGCAGCTATAGACAGGGAGTGGGCTACACCTTC. Amino acid sequence: CASSYRQGVGYTF.

The rearrangement joins TRBV4-3 to TRBJ1-1; 8 nucleotides line up with TRBD1. Per the germline V gene, CDR1 is LGHNA and CDR2 is YSLEER. The CDR3 is 15 residues long. The V and J ends lost 0 bases and 7 bases, in that order; junction bases with no gene match: 7. CDR3 sequence (DNA): TGCGCCAGCAGCCAAGATGGCCAGGGGGCGGGTGAAGCTTTCTTT. Translating gives CASSQDGQGAGEAFF.

This rearrangement joins TRBV20-1 to TRBJ1-6; 7 bases agree with TRBD1. Germline CDR1 DFQATT, CDR2 SNEGSKA (reference sequence). This CDR3 is 11 amino acids long. V lost 5 bases, J lost 14 bases, and 6 bases stayed unmatched. CDR3 in DNA: TGCAGTGCTTCGGACAGGACCACCCTCCACTTT. Amino acids: CSASDRTTLHF.

Points on this clone: Other DNA sequences of this sample code for an identical CDR3. The rearrangement links TRBV9 to TRBJ2-7, with 7 bases identical to TRBD1. This CDR3 contains 13 residues. V was pared by 3 bases and J by 2 bases, with 2 bases of the junction left unmatched. The germline CDR1 and CDR2 sequences are SGDLS and YYNGEE. The CDR3 loop is CASSATGTYEQYF. CDR3 bases: TGTGCCAGCAGCGCGACAGGGACCTACGAGCAGTACTTC.

V and J are TRBV14 and TRBJ2-4; D not resolved. With 2 bases removed from V and 4 bases from J, the gap between germline ends came to 6 bases. The CDR3 length is 13 residues. Germline CDR1 reads SGHDN; CDR2 reads FVKESK. This CDR3 is CASSQIAKNIQYF. CDR3 DNA: TGTGCCAGCAGCCAAATAGCAAAAAACATTCAGTACTTC.

The chain joins TRBV5-8 to TRBJ1-4; 7 bases agree with TRBD1. There are 15 residues in the CDR3. V dropped 2 bases and J dropped 1; count of bases not matched to a gene: 2. Germline CDR1 is SGHTS and CDR2 is YDEGEE. As DNA, the CDR3 is TGTGCCAGCAGCTTCTACAGGGGAACTAATGAAAAACTGTTTTTT. Protein product: CASSFYRGTNEKLFF.

The table lists this clone with a few counts. The J gene is TRBJ1-2, the V gene TRBV5-6; D is undetermined. Germline V gene lookup returns CDR1 SGHDT and CDR2 YYEEEE. V was shortened by 0 bases and J by 4 bases, with 10 bases between the two germline ends. The CDR3 length is 14 residues. CDR3 region: CASSLAQPPYGYTF. In DNA, the CDR3 is TGTGCCAGCAGCTTGGCACAACCCCCCTATGGCTACACCTTC.

The chain is built from TRBV21-1 and TRBJ2-5; TRBD2 is the table's D call and was not checked against the DNA. TRBV21-1 is deemed a pseudogene. This CDR3 is built from 14 residues. DNA of the CDR3: TGTGCCAGCAGCACCTTCTCTGCGGCGGAGACCCAGTACTTC. Protein sequence: CASSTFSAAETQYF.

The V and J genes are TRBV4-3 and TRBJ2-7; D is possibly TRBD1 (5 bases). The V end was cut by 0 bases, the J end by 2 bases, with 20 bases between. Per the germline V gene, CDR1 is LGHNA and CDR2 is YSLEER. The CDR3 consists of 18 residues. CDR3 nucleotide sequence: TGCGCCAGCAGCCAAGACAGGGTGGACCTTTCGCCTCCCTACGAGCAGTACTTC. Amino acid sequence: CASSQDRVDLSPPYEQYF.

The chain links TRBV6-5 to TRBJ2-1; D may be TRBD2 (6 bases). The CDR3 consists of 15 residues. Germline CDR1 is MNHEY and CDR2 is SVGAGI. Deletions cut 2 bases from V and 3 bases from J, with 11 bases between. The CDR3 coding sequence is TGTGCCAGCAGTTACGGGGGACTCTACTACAATGAGCAGTTCTTC. Translating gives CASSYGGLYYNEQFF.

This clone was detected only once. The rearrangement links TRBV7-3 to TRBJ2-1, with TRBD2 identical over 9 bases. Germline V lookup: CDR1 SGHTA, CDR2 FQGTGA. Losses at the gene ends were 5 bases for V and 4 bases for J; bases not matched to a gene: 6. The CDR3 contains 15 residues. The CDR3 loop reads CASSLSGGPYNEQFF. The CDR3 DNA reads TGTGCCAGCAGCCTGAGCGGGGGGCCTTACAATGAGCAGTTCTTC.

A word on this clone: At one of its ends the junction is not consistent with the germline gene, which may arise from a read error. This chain joins TRBV5-1 and TRBJ1-2; TRBD1 agrees at 12 bases. Germline assignment: CDR1 SGHRS and CDR2 YFSETQ. The CDR3 contains 15 residues. The CDR3, as DNA: TGCGCCAGCAGCGCCGGGACAGGGGGCGGAGATGGCTGCACCTTC. This sequence encodes CASSAGTGGGDGCTF.

The J gene is TRBJ2-3, the V gene TRBV6-4, with TRBD1 matching 7 bases. The CDR3 length is 15 residues. Germline V CDR1 and CDR2: MRHNA, SNTAGT. V lost 6 bases to trimming and J lost 2 bases; unmatched junction nucleotides: 8. The CDR3 protein is CASSPRQGYTDTQYF. The CDR3 DNA follows: TGTGCCAGCAGCCCAAGACAGGGTTACACAGATACGCAGTATTTT.

The V call is TRBV6-6, the J call TRBJ2-7, with a weak D call TRBD1 (5 bases). Germline lookup yields CDR1 MNHNY and CDR2 SVGAGI (reference sequence). The CDR3 has 14 residues. Trimming shortened V by 7 bases and J by 5 bases, and 18 bases separated the two germline ends. The CDR3 nucleotides read TGTGCCAGCATCGGAATCCTTGGGGCCCACGAGCAGTACTTC. The encoded protein is CASIGILGAHEQYF.

This chain joins TRBV10-3 and TRBJ2-1; 11 positions match TRBD2. Looked up from germline, CDR1 is ENHRY and CDR2 is SYGVKD. This CDR3 is 17 amino acids long. The ends lost 1 base at V and 3 bases at J; junction bases unmatched: 5. The CDR3 here is CAISEFLGTSGYNEQFF. In DNA, the CDR3 is TGTGCCATCAGTGAGTTTTTAGGGACTAGCGGCTACAATGAGCAGTTCTTC.

This rearrangement joins TRBV19 to TRBJ1-6, with D perhaps matching TRBD1 (5 bases). Germline CDR1 reads LNHDA; CDR2 reads SQIVND (reference sequence). V gave up 7 bases and J gave up 6 bases, with 16 bases separating them. The length of the CDR3 is 15 residues. Here the CDR3 reads CASTLRVGGNSPLHF. In DNA form, the CDR3 reads TGTGCCAGTACCCTTCGAGTCGGGGGTAATTCACCCCTCCACTTT.

J is TRBJ1-1 and V is TRBV15; the D gene is possibly TRBD1 (6 bases). Trimming pared 2 bases from V and 4 bases from J, leaving 11 bases between. This CDR3 contains 14 residues. In germline, CDR1 is LNHNV, CDR2 YYDKDF (reference sequence). In DNA, the CDR3 is TGTGCCACCAGCAGATCAGGGGAGGGCACTGAAGCTTTCTTT. Protein sequence: CATSRSGEGTEAFF.

The V and J genes are TRBV7-3 and TRBJ1-3, with 8 bases lining up with TRBD1. The CDR3 totals 18 residues. Germline V lookup: CDR1 SGHTA, CDR2 FQGTGA. Losses at the gene ends were 1 base for V and 1 base for J; bases not matched to a gene: 9. The CDR3 loop is CASSLRGPGQGSGNTIYF. The CDR3 nucleotides are TGTGCCAGCAGCTTAAGGGGTCCCGGACAGGGATCTGGAAACACCATATATTTT.

The chain couples TRBV28 to TRBJ1-2, with D perhaps TRBD1 (6 bases). V gave up 6 bases and J gave up 4 bases, with 15 bases separating them. Germline V lookup: CDR1 MDHEN, CDR2 SYDVKM. This CDR3 is built from 14 residues. The CDR3, as DNA: TGTGCCAGCAGCCTCGACAGGAGGAGCTATGGCTACACCTTC. Its protein is CASSLDRRSYGYTF.

This chain joins TRBV5-1 and TRBJ2-7; TRBD1 might be the D (5 bases). CDR3 length equals 14 residues. V was cut by 2 bases and J by 0 bases, with 9 bases left in between. Germline-derived CDR1 and CDR2 are SGHRS and YFSETQ. In DNA form, the CDR3 reads TGCGCCAGCAGCTTAGGGGTAAGCTCCTACGAGCAGTACTTC. Translation gives CASSLGVSSYEQYF. Drawing the rest from reference TRBV5-1 and TRBJ2-7, the complete variable domain is KAGVTQTPRYLIKTRGQQVTLSCSPISGHRSVSWYQQTPGQGLQFLFEYFSETQRNKGNFPGRFSGRQFSNSRSEMNVSTLELGDSALYLCASSLGVSSYEQYFGPGTRLTVT.

V is TRBV29-1 and J is TRBJ1-6; weak D call: TRBD1 (6 bases). Germline CDR1 is SQVTM and CDR2 is ANQGSEA. The germline V and J ends were trimmed by 7 bases and 10 bases, with 17 bases remaining between them. This CDR3 comprises 13 residues. The CDR3 nucleotides are TGCAGCGCCCTTACAGGGTTAGGATCACCCCTCCACTTT. Its translation: CSALTGLGSPLHF.

This chain links TRBV5-6 with TRBJ1-6; 7 positions agree with TRBD1. CDR3 size: 17 residues. Losses at the gene ends were 0 bases for V and 7 bases for J; bases not matched to a gene: 10. CDR1 is SGHDT, CDR2 YYEEEE, per germline. The CDR3 DNA sequence: TGTGCCAGCAGCTTGGGAGGATGGCAGGGGGGAAATTCACCCCTCCACTTT. Translating it yields CASSLGGWQGGNSPLHF.

This chain uses TRBV18 with TRBJ2-7, with TRBD1 matching over 7 bases. J was trimmed by 6 bases and V by 0 bases; bases with no gene match: 8. Germline CDR1 KGHSH, CDR2 LQKENI. The CDR3 spans 15 residues. In DNA, the CDR3 is TGTGCCAGCTCACCACCGAGGACAGGCGGCACCGAGCAGTACTTC. Its translation: CASSPPRTGGTEQYF.

CDR3 amino acids: CAGNKPDREQFF. The CDR3 DNA is TGTGCCGGAAATAAACCGGACAGGGAGCAGTTCTTC. This chain connects TRBV2 to TRBJ2-1, with 7 bases lining up with TRBD1. This CDR3 has 12 amino acids. V gave up 11 bases and J gave up 10 bases; unmatched junction bases: 11. Per germline, CDR1 SNHLY and CDR2 FYNNEI.

The chain has TRBV6-1 and TRBJ1-2, with 8 bases that match TRBD1. This CDR3 comprises 13 residues. The V gene end was trimmed by 8 bases and the J gene end by 7 bases; junction bases not matched to a gene: 9. CDR1 is MNHNS, CDR2 SASEGT, per germline. CDR3 coding DNA: TGTGCCAGCGCAGGGACGGACAGGGCTGGCTACACCTTC. Its protein product is CASAGTDRAGYTF.